The 17 T cell receptor beta chains given below trace back to one sample, sequenced in a study of blood T cell repertoires in COVID-19. Assay used: immunoSEQ multiplex PCR; TCRdb lists only in-frame clones, some missing. The table has approximately 160,000 clones, 76% seen once; the top ten hold roughly 3.5%. Specimen: peripheral blood. Every receptor here comes from a woman aged 80 or older with acute or convalescent COVID-19.

This clone occurred a few times. The CDR3 sequence is CASSPRQGTSNQPQHF. CDR3 DNA: TGTGCCAGCAGTCCACGACAGGGGACCAGCAATCAGCCCCAGCATTTT. The chain couples TRBV27 to TRBJ1-5; 8 bases fit TRBD1. This CDR3 spans 16 amino acids. The V gene end was trimmed by 5 bases and the J gene end by 1 base; junction bases not matched to a gene: 7. From germline, CDR1 is MNHEY and CDR2 SMNVEV (reference sequence).

The rearrangement uses TRBV5-6 and TRBJ1-2; D possibly corresponds to TRBD1 (5 bases). V lost 0 bases, J lost 10 bases, and 25 bases lay in between. The germline gives CDR1 SGHDT, CDR2 YYEEEE. This CDR3 comprises 17 residues. CDR3 DNA: TGTGCCAGCAGCTTGGATGCAGGGCGGATTGGATTAGTGGACTACACCTTC. Protein product: CASSLDAGRIGLVDYTF.

In regard to this clone: A read error may produce the germline difference seen at one junction end. The chain combines TRBV6-1 with TRBJ2-1; D gene uncertain. From germline, CDR1 is MNHNS and CDR2 SASEGT. The CDR3 length is 14 residues. The CDR3 region has the DNA TGTGCCAGCAATGAAGTGAGCTCCTACAATGAGCAGTTCTTC. Protein sequence: CASNEVSSYNEQFF.

The gene calls are TRBV6-5 and TRBJ1-4; TRBD1 matches 7 bases. With V trimmed by 4 bases and J by 4 bases, 9 bases remained unmatched. Looked up from germline, CDR1 is MNHEY and CDR2 is SVGAGI. This CDR3 contains 16 residues. The CDR3 DNA reads TGTGCCAGCAGTTCCGAGGGGGCAGGCGATAATGAAAAACTGTTTTTT. Translating it yields CASSSEGAGDNEKLFF.

V is TRBV7-8 and J is TRBJ2-1; TRBD2 matches 7 bases. J lost 15 bases, V lost 2 bases, and 7 bases had no gene match. The CDR3 covers 12 residues. CDR1 and CDR2 (germline): SGHVS, FQNEAQ. The CDR3 DNA is TGTGCCAGCAGCTTAATAGGTAGCGGGTCGTTCTTC. As protein: CASSLIGSGSFF.

J is TRBJ2-2 and V is TRBV7-3; D gene uncertain. The CDR3 is 12 residues long. V was shortened by 2 bases and J by 7 bases, with 5 bases between the two germline ends. Germline-derived CDR1 and CDR2 are SGHTA and FQGTGA. The CDR3 protein is CASSLLSGELFF. The CDR3 bases are TGTGCCAGCAGCTTACTTAGCGGGGAGCTGTTTTTT.

In its sample, this clone was seen a few times. The V and J genes are TRBV5-1 and TRBJ2-1; TRBD2 matches 8 bases. Per germline, CDR1 SGHRS and CDR2 YFSETQ. After removal of 0 bases from V and 1 base from J, the junction contained 15 bases not matched to a gene. The CDR3 has 20 amino acids. Here the CDR3 DNA reads TGCGCCAGCAGCTTGGGGGGACCTTCGGGGGGGCCCCCGTCCTACAATGAGCAGTTCTTC. Its translation: CASSLGGPSGGPPSYNEQFF. The full variable domain, completed using reference TRBV5-1 and TRBJ2-1, is KAGVTQTPRYLIKTRGQQVTLSCSPISGHRSVSWYQQTPGQGLQFLFEYFSETQRNKGNFPGRFSGRQFSNSRSEMNVSTLELGDSALYLCASSLGGPSGGPPSYNEQFFGPGTRLTVL.

The J gene is TRBJ1-2, the V gene TRBV5-1, with TRBD1 as a possible D gene (5 bases). The germline V and J ends were trimmed by 4 bases and 8 bases, with 21 bases remaining between them. Germline CDR1 reads SGHRS; CDR2 reads YFSETQ. The CDR3 has 15 amino acids. CDR3: CASSAGPPSAGGYTF. DNA of the CDR3: TGCGCCAGCAGCGCCGGACCGCCATCAGCAGGGGGCTACACCTTC.

The J gene is TRBJ1-1, the V gene TRBV5-1; TRBD1 matches at 8 bases. V shed 7 bases, J shed 6 bases, and the junction held 8 bases outside the gene matches. Germline assignment: CDR1 SGHRS and CDR2 YFSETQ. The CDR3 runs to 13 residues. CDR3 sequence (DNA): TGCGCCAGCGGCAAGACAGGGGTGCCTGAAGCTTTCTTT. As protein: CASGKTGVPEAFF.

This clone was seen only a few times. In the same sample, other DNA sequences code for this CDR3. J is TRBJ1-1 and V is TRBV5-1; the D is unclear. Trimming took off 0 bases at V and 1 base at J, with 4 bases between the two ends. This CDR3 has 13 amino acids. Germline V gene sequence: CDR1 SGHRS, CDR2 YFSETQ. The CDR3 coding sequence is TGCGCCAGCAGCTTGGCCGGGAACACTGAAGCTTTCTTT. Encoded protein: CASSLAGNTEAFF.

This clone was counted a few times. The CDR3 DNA follows: TGTGCCAGCAGCCCCCACATCGGGACAGGGACCTACGAGCAGTACTTC. Residues: CASSPHIGTGTYEQYF. The chain uses TRBV3-1 (or the pseudogene TRBV3-2) and TRBJ2-7; 9 bases agree with TRBD1. CDR3 size: 16 residues. Germline CDR1 reads LGHDT; CDR2 reads YNNKEL (reference sequence). The J segment lost 2 bases and the V segment lost 4 bases, leaving 9 bases of the junction unmatched.

This sequence joins TRBV27 and TRBJ1-1, with 7 bases fitting TRBD1. Germline V lookup: CDR1 MNHEY, CDR2 SMNVEV (reference sequence). J was trimmed by 1 base and V by 5 bases; bases with no gene match: 10. CDR3 length: 16 amino acids. The CDR3 here is CASSAKTGQRNTEAFF. The CDR3 coding sequence is TGTGCCAGCAGTGCCAAAACGGGACAGAGGAACACTGAAGCTTTCTTT.

This rearrangement joins TRBV5-4 to TRBJ2-2; D ambiguous. CDR3 size: 14 residues. Germline V gene sequence: CDR1 SGHNT, CDR2 YYREEE (reference sequence). V was pared by 0 bases and J by 2 bases, with 5 bases between. CDR3 DNA: TGTGCCAGCAGCTTGGACTCTAACACCGGGGAGCTGTTTTTT. Amino acids: CASSLDSNTGELFF.

The V and J genes are TRBV6-5 and TRBJ2-4, with 7 bases fitting TRBD1. Germline loops: CDR1 MNHEY, CDR2 SVGAGI. The CDR3 spans 13 residues. Trimming at V came to 6 bases and at J to 6 bases, leaving 5 bases not matched to a gene. CDR3 DNA sequence: TGTGCCAGCAGCGCGGACAGGTTAAACATTCAGTACTTC. This sequence encodes CASSADRLNIQYF.

This chain connects TRBV28 to TRBJ2-5; D possibly corresponds to TRBD2 (6 bases). With 4 bases removed from V and 5 bases from J, the gap between germline ends came to 17 bases. Germline V gene data show CDR1 as MDHEN and CDR2 as SYDVKM. This CDR3 is built from 15 residues. The DNA for the CDR3 is TGTGCCAGCAGTTCACACAGGCCCGGAGGGGAGACCCAGTACTTC. Protein product: CASSSHRPGGETQYF.

This clone was picked up a small number of times. The chain combines TRBV28 with TRBJ2-7; TRBD2 might be the D (6 bases). CDR1 is MDHEN, CDR2 SYDVKM, per germline. V lost 6 bases and J 2 bases, leaving 11 bases between the germline ends. The CDR3 contains 13 residues. In DNA, the CDR3 is TGTGCCAGCAGGGGGGGAGTAGCCTACGAGCAGTACTTC. Amino acids: CASRGGVAYEQYF.

V usage is TRBV30 and J usage is TRBJ1-5; D remains unclear. The CDR3 runs 14 residues. Trimming stripped 0 bases from V and 6 bases from J, with 12 bases between. From germline, CDR1 is GTSNPN and CDR2 SVGIG (reference sequence). The CDR3 DNA reads TGTGCCTGGAGTGTAGAGACTCTCGGTCAGCCCCAGCATTTT. Translating it yields CAWSVETLGQPQHF. The full variable domain, its missing parts supplied by reference TRBV30 and TRBJ1-5, is SQTIHQWPATLVQPVGSPLSLECTVEGTSNPNLYWYRQAAGRGLQLLFYSVGIGQISSEVPQNLSASRPQDRQFILSSKKLLLSDSGFYLCAWSVETLGQPQHFGDGTRLSIL.